The rows below give T cell receptor beta chains drawn from one sample of a study of OX40 agonist ivuxolimab in advanced cancers. Sequencing was performed with immunoSEQ multiplex PCR; in TCRdb, only in-frame clones are kept and a portion is missing. The sample contains tens of thousands of clones, roughly nine tenths of which appear only once. The material was CD4+ or CD8+ T cells sorted from blood, obtained in a trial of the OX40 agonist ivuxolimab. The receptors were gathered from an adult with an advanced solid tumor such as melanoma, head and neck, liver or kidney cancer. Both conserved end residues are part of each CDR3. The listing skips clone size in some rows; elsewhere it reads once, few, many or a size class.

j_call v_call clone_size cdr3_aa
TRBJ2-3 TRBV2 - CASSAVGGTDTQYF
TRBJ2-1 TRBV28 - CASSSPTGGSYNEQFF
TRBJ2-1 TRBV7-2 - CASSLSVRYNEQFF
TRBJ2-7 TRBV6-5 - CASSYSSGDPYEQYF
TRBJ2-5 TRBV19 - CASSNPEAGEETQYF
TRBJ2-1 TRBV5-1 - CASSLRAVRYNEQFF
TRBJ1-1 TRBV7-2 - CASSSYEGGFF
TRBJ1-2 TRBV19 - CASNSNKRGDYGYTF
TRBJ2-3 TRBV6-1 - CASSEVRDTQYF
TRBJ1-5 TRBV4-1 - CASSQLRSNQPQHF
TRBJ1-2 TRBV28 - CASSSREYGYTF
TRBJ1-2 TRBV15 - CATSRETRNYGYTF
TRBJ2-2 TRBV5-1 - CASSFRVPPGELFF
TRBJ2-7 TRBV5-1 - CASSLGTMAGGYEQYF
TRBJ2-1 TRBV6-1 - CASSEAVSEQFF
TRBJ2-6 TRBV7-3 - CASSAGPGANVLTF
TRBJ1-4 TRBV28 once CASSSSGHRAEKLFF
TRBJ2-2 TRBV6-1 - CASSEAGGYTGELFF
TRBJ1-3 TRBV28 once CASSHNTIYF
TRBJ2-2 TRBV4-3 - CASSQSKNTGELFF
TRBJ2-2 TRBV18 - CASSPRGIGNTGELFF
TRBJ2-7 TRBV6-6 - CASSYSMGYEQYF